This is a list of T cell receptor beta chains from one sample in a study of T-cell reconstitution after alpha-beta-depleted transplantation in children. TCRdb ran MiXCR on the PCR reads and lists one entry per CDR3 protein. The table lists some 280,000 distinct CDR3 sequences, nearly 10% of them singletons, with 10% in the top ten. The starting material was PBMCs from the stem cell graft donor, obtained from the stem cell graft. Every receptor here comes from a human donor who donated a stem cell graft to a child with SCID. CDR3s include the opening cysteine and the closing phenylalanine or tryptophan. D genes are given only for firm matches. Size is stated for part of the rows, as once, few or many counts, or as a class when the clone is expanded.

>TRBJ2-5|TRBV20-1|NA|few
CSASNTFGETQYF
TGCAGTGCTAGTAACACCTTTGGAGAGACCCAGTACTTC
>TRBJ2-2|TRBV12-3/TRBV12-4|TRBD1|few
CASSWGQPTGELFF
TGTGCCAGCAGTTGGGGACAGCCCACCGGGGAGCTGTTTTTT
>TRBJ2-2|TRBV6-6|NA|NA
CAILTVAGELFF
TGTGCCATTCTTACCGTGGCCGGGGAGCTGTTTTTT
>TRBJ2-1|TRBV14|NA|NA
CASSPTVSYNEQFF
TGTGCCAGCAGCCCGACAGTCTCCTACAATGAGCAGTTCTTC
>TRBJ2-5|TRBV7-6|TRBD2|NA
CASSLRLAGLQETQYF
TGTGCCAGCAGCCTTAGACTAGCGGGACTCCAAGAGACCCAGTACTTC
>TRBJ1-6|TRBV20-1|NA|few
CSASPTGTNSPLHF
TGCAGTGCTAGCCCTACAGGGACCAATTCACCCCTCCACTTT
>TRBJ1-3|TRBV10-3|TRBD1|many
CAISGTAGNTIYF
TGTGCCATCAGCGGGACAGCTGGAAACACCATATATTTT
>TRBJ2-1|TRBV29-1|NA|once
CSGLRALGNEQFF
TGCAGCGGTCTCCGGGCCTTGGGGAATGAGCAGTTCTTC
>TRBJ2-1|TRBV10-3|TRBD1|NA
CAISESKGTGSNEQFF
TGTGCCATCAGTGAGTCGAAGGGGACAGGGAGCAATGAGCAGTTCTTC
>TRBJ2-1|TRBV11-1|NA|many
CASSSDWRGDVDEQFF
TGTGCCAGCAGCTCCGATTGGCGGGGAGACGTCGATGAGCAGTTCTTC
>TRBJ1-5|TRBV5-1|NA|NA
CASSLGPLQVNQPQHF
TGCGCCAGCAGCTTGGGGCCGTTGCAGGTCAATCAGCCCCAGCATTTT
>TRBJ2-7|TRBV18|NA|few
CASSPNRGDYEQYF
TGTGCCAGCTCACCCAACAGAGGAGACTACGAGCAGTACTTC
>TRBJ2-7|TRBV29-1|NA|NA
CSVEQGDYEQYF
TGCAGCGTAGAGCAGGGTGACTACGAGCAGTACTTC
>TRBJ2-2|TRBV5-1|NA|few
CASSPAPGAGELFF
TGCGCCAGCAGCCCCGCACCGGGCGCCGGGGAGCTGTTTTTT
>TRBJ2-5|TRBV21-1|NA|few
CASSRYYRGRDIRETQYF
TGTGCCAGCAGCCGCTACTACAGGGGGCGCGATATTAGGGAGACCCAGTACTTC
>TRBJ2-7|TRBV7-9|NA|NA
CASSLVRAEEVGQYF
TGTGCCAGCAGCTTAGTTCGGGCGGAAGAGGTCGGGCAGTACTTC
>TRBJ1-1|TRBV7-2|NA|NA
CASSLAWDTEAFF
TGTGCCAGCAGCTTAGCCTGGGACACTGAAGCTTTCTTT
>TRBJ2-7|TRBV4-1|NA|once
CASSQEATNEQYF
TGCGCCAGCAGCCAAGAGGCTACCAACGAGCAGTACTTC
>TRBJ1-6|TRBV7-8|NA|many
CASSPPRDNSPLHF
TGTGCCAGCAGCCCCCCTCGGGATAATTCACCCCTCCACTTT
>TRBJ2-1|TRBV6-2/TRBV6-3|TRBD1|NA
CASSFDRAATYEQFF
TGTGCCAGCAGTTTCGACAGGGCCGCTACATATGAGCAGTTCTTC
>TRBJ2-3|TRBV9|NA|NA
CASSVGGANTDTQYF
TGTGCCAGCAGCGTAGGGGGGGCTAACACAGATACGCAGTATTTT
>TRBJ2-3|TRBV6-6|NA|few
CASSYSNADTQYF
TGTGCCAGCAGTTACTCGAATGCAGATACGCAGTATTTT
>TRBJ1-4|TRBV4-1|TRBD1|many
CASSQVSTGLNEKLFF
TGCGCCAGCAGCCAAGTTTCGACAGGGCTTAATGAAAAACTGTTTTTT
>TRBJ1-1|TRBV7-3|NA|many
CASSLTVDGTEAFF
TGTGCCAGCAGCTTAACAGTGGACGGCACTGAAGCTTTCTTT
>TRBJ2-7|TRBV5-6|TRBD1|few
CASRSGGWNEQYF
TGTGCCAGCAGGTCAGGGGGTTGGAACGAGCAGTACTTC
>TRBJ1-4|TRBV2|NA|few
CASSEDTTTNEKLFF
TGTGCCAGCAGCGAGGACACGACAACTAATGAAAAACTGTTTTTT
>TRBJ2-5|TRBV10-3|TRBD1|NA
CATRPGQGRETQYF
TGTGCCACCCGACCGGGACAGGGGCGTGAGACCCAGTACTTC
>TRBJ1-1|TRBV6-1|TRBD1|NA
CASSKTGGGTEAFF
TGTGCCAGCAGCAAAACAGGGGGCGGCACTGAAGCTTTCTTT
>TRBJ2-3|TRBV20-1|TRBD2|few
CSARWAGEGDTQYF
TGCAGTGCTAGATGGGCGGGGGAGGGAGATACGCAGTATTTT
>TRBJ1-1|TRBV2|NA|few
CASSEANGAEAFF
TGTGCCAGCAGTGAAGCGAACGGGGCTGAAGCTTTCTTT
>TRBJ2-5|TRBV12-3/TRBV12-4|NA|NA
CASSFRPWETQYF
TGTGCCAGCAGTTTCAGGCCCTGGGAGACCCAGTACTTC
>TRBJ2-2|TRBV5-1|NA|NA
CASSPKEDSRLGELFF
TGCGCCAGCAGCCCGAAAGAGGACAGTCGGCTCGGGGAGCTGTTTTTT
>TRBJ2-7|TRBV20-1|NA|few
CSARQGPSYEQYF
TGCAGTGCTAGACAGGGGCCCTCCTACGAGCAGTACTTC
>TRBJ2-3|TRBV5-1|NA|few
CASSPTRMLGSSTDTQYF
TGCGCCAGCAGCCCCACTCGGATGTTAGGGTCTAGCACAGATACGCAGTATTTT
>TRBJ2-7|TRBV20-1|TRBD1|NA
CSARGRDRYYEQYF
TGCAGTGCTAGGGGAAGGGACAGGTACTACGAGCAGTACTTC
>TRBJ1-3|TRBV12-3/TRBV12-4|NA|few
CASRPFTGSGRGNTIYF
TGTGCCAGCAGGCCTTTCACAGGGTCGGGCAGGGGAAACACCATATATTTT
>TRBJ2-6|TRBV5-1|NA|few
CASSLSVATGANVLTF
TGCGCCAGCAGCTTGAGTGTGGCCACGGGGGCCAACGTCCTGACTTTC
>TRBJ2-7|TRBV5-1|NA|few
CASSLSRTAYEQYF
TGCGCCAGCAGCTTGTCCAGGACGGCCTACGAGCAGTACTTC
>TRBJ1-2|TRBV12-3/TRBV12-4|TRBD1|NA
CASSRSGQGAGYGYTF
TGTGCCAGCAGTAGATCGGGACAGGGGGCTGGCTATGGCTACACCTTC
>TRBJ2-1|TRBV12-3/TRBV12-4|TRBD1|NA
CASRGTGGSSYNEQFF
TGTGCCAGCAGGGGGACAGGGGGAAGCTCCTACAATGAGCAGTTCTTC
>TRBJ2-4|TRBV5-1|NA|few
CASSLTIGTKNIQYF
TGCGCCAGCAGCTTAACCATTGGGACCAAAAACATTCAGTACTTC
>TRBJ2-7|TRBV27|TRBD2|NA
CASSSRGGGNEQYF
TGTGCCAGCAGTTCCCGGGGGGGTGGAAACGAGCAGTACTTC
>TRBJ2-7|TRBV3-1|TRBD2|many
CASSQIAGGSYEQYF
TGTGCCAGCAGCCAGATAGCGGGGGGCTCCTACGAGCAGTACTTC
>TRBJ2-7|TRBV9|TRBD1|few
CASSVGWDRGPMYEQYF
TGTGCCAGCAGCGTAGGATGGGACAGGGGGCCTATGTACGAGCAGTACTTC
>TRBJ2-1|TRBV20-1|TRBD1|NA
CSAGPKTGGSYNEQFF
TGCAGTGCTGGACCGAAGACAGGGGGCTCCTACAATGAGCAGTTCTTC
>TRBJ2-3|TRBV18|NA|NA
CASSPHSTDTQYF
TGTGCCAGCTCCCCCCATAGCACAGATACGCAGTATTTT
>TRBJ2-7|TRBV29-1|TRBD2|few
CSVGGGDVGYEQYF
TGCAGCGTTGGCGGGGGGGATGTCGGCTACGAGCAGTACTTC
>TRBJ2-5|TRBV4-2|TRBD2|NA
CASSPRGDQETQYF
TGTGCCAGCAGTCCGCGGGGGGACCAAGAGACCCAGTACTTC
>TRBJ2-2|TRBV11-2|NA|many
CASSLARTGELFF
TGTGCCAGCAGCTTAGCACGGACCGGGGAGCTGTTTTTT
>TRBJ2-2|TRBV20-1|NA|few
CSARDLGRVSTGELFF
TGCAGTGCTAGAGATCTAGGTCGGGTCAGCACCGGGGAGCTGTTTTTT
>TRBJ1-4|TRBV7-8|NA|many
CASKEIWDEKLFF
TGTGCCAGCAAGGAGATTTGGGATGAAAAACTGTTTTTT